These 8 T cell receptor beta chains originate from one sample sequenced in a study of T-cell reconstitution after alpha-beta-depleted transplantation in children. Library preparation (for TCRbeta) was performed with unique molecular identifiers. MiXCR, applied by TCRdb to the PCR reads, yields one record per CDR3 protein. This sample has 800,000 to 1,000,000 distinct CDR3 sequences, with 25% to 35% found just once. Sequenced material: PBMCs, mostly from graft donor cells, taken 360 days after TCRalphabeta/CD19-depleted stem cell transplant. The receptors originated from a boy under two years old who had a stem cell transplant for SCID, so the T cells may come from the graft donor.

The V call is TRBV15, the J call TRBJ2-5; D ambiguous. Germline V lookup: CDR1 LNHNV, CDR2 YYDKDF (reference sequence). The CDR3 length is 13 residues. V lost 5 bases to trimming and J lost 7 bases, with 14 bases between them. The CDR3 loop reads CATSGRATRTQYF. In DNA, the CDR3 is TGTGCCACCAGCGGCCGGGCCACCCGGACCCAGTACTTC.

The rearrangement links TRBV5-1 to TRBJ2-1, with 10 bases identical to TRBD2. The CDR3 runs to 13 residues. CDR1 is SGHRS, CDR2 YFSETQ, per germline. V was pared by 7 bases and J by 5 bases, with 3 bases of the junction left unmatched. The CDR3 nucleotides are TGCGCCAGCTCCGGGACTAGCGACAATGAGCAGTTCTTC. Protein product: CASSGTSDNEQFF.

In this sample, this clonotype turned up a few times. The chain links TRBV10-2 to TRBJ1-2; D possibly corresponds to TRBD1 (6 bases). Germline CDR1 WSHSY, CDR2 SAAADI. This CDR3 comprises 17 residues. The germline V and J ends were trimmed by 5 bases and 2 bases, with 21 bases remaining between them. For the CDR3, the DNA is TGCGCCAGCAGTCGTCTTGGAAAAACAGGGATCAACTATGGCTACACCTTC. This codes for CASSRLGKTGINYGYTF.

This clonotype appeared a single time. The V and J genes are TRBV4-1 and TRBJ2-3, with 9 positions matching TRBD2. Germline V gene sequence: CDR1 MGHRA, CDR2 YSYEKL. This CDR3 has 18 residues. With V trimmed by 1 base and J by 5 bases, 13 bases remained unmatched. The CDR3 coding sequence is TGCGCCAGCAGCCAAGGGCCCCGGGCGGGGGGGATCAGAGATACGCAGTATTTT. As protein: CASSQGPRAGGIRDTQYF.

V and J are TRBV9 and TRBJ1-6, with no clear D. The germline CDR1 and CDR2 sequences are SGDLS and YYNGEE. The germline V and J ends were trimmed by 0 bases and 5 bases, with 6 bases remaining between them. CDR3 size: 14 residues. The chain's CDR3 is CASSVGGDNSPLHF. DNA of the CDR3: TGTGCCAGCAGCGTAGGGGGAGATAATTCACCCCTCCACTTT. Variable domain in full (rest from reference TRBV9 and TRBJ1-6): DSGVTQTPKHLITATGQRVTLRCSPRSGDLSVYWYQQSLDQGLQFLIQYYNGEERAKGNILERFSAQQFPDLHSELNLSSLELGDSALYFCASSVGGDNSPLHFGNGTRLTVT.

This clonotype occurred many times. The chain is built from TRBV4-3 and TRBJ2-1; no clear D gene. The V gene's germline CDR1 is LGHNA and CDR2 YSLEER. Trimming stripped 4 bases from V and 0 bases from J, with 10 bases between. This CDR3 has 15 amino acids. The CDR3 loop is CASSLERSSYNEQFF. CDR3 nucleotide sequence: TGCGCCAGCAGCCTAGAACGGAGCTCCTACAATGAGCAGTTCTTC.

The CDR3 loop reads CTPGAVIADTQYF. CDR3 bases: TGCACCCCCGGGGCAGTAATAGCAGATACGCAGTATTTT. The V gene is TRBV20-1, the J gene TRBJ2-3; D is tentatively TRBD1 or TRBD2 (5 bases each). The CDR3 is 13 residues long. Germline V CDR1 and CDR2: DFQATT, SNEGSKA (reference sequence).

The CDR3 region has the DNA TGCGCCAGCAGCCAAGATGGGACAGTCTCCTACGAGCAGTACTTC. Translating gives CASSQDGTVSYEQYF. This chain uses TRBV4-1 with TRBJ2-7, with 7 bases that match TRBD1. CDR1 is MGHRA, CDR2 YSYEKL, per germline. V dropped 0 bases and J dropped 0; count of bases not matched to a gene: 2. The CDR3 length is 15 residues.